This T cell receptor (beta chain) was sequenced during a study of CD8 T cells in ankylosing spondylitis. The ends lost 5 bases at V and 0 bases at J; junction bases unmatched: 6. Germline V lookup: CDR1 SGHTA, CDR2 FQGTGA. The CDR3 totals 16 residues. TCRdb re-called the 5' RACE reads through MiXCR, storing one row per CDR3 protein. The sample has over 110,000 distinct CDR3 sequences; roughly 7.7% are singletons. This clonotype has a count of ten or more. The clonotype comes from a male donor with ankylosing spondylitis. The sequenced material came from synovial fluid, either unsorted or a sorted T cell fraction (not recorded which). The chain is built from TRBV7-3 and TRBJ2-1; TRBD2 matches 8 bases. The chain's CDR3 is CASSPHGGASYNEQFF. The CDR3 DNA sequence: TGTGCCAGCAGCCCCCACGGGGGGGCCTCCTACAATGAGCAGTTCTTC.